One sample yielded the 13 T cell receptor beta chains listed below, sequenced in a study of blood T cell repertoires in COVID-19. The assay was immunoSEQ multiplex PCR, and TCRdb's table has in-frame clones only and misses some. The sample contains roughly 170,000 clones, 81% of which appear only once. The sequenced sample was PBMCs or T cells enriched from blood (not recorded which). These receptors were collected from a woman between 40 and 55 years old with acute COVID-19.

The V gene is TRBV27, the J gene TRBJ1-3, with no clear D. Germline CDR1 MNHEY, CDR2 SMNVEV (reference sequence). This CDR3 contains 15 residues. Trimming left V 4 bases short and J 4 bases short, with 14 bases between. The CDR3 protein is CASSSLPGTGNTIYF. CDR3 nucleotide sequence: TGTGCCAGCAGTTCCCTCCCGGGTACCGGAAACACCATATATTTT.

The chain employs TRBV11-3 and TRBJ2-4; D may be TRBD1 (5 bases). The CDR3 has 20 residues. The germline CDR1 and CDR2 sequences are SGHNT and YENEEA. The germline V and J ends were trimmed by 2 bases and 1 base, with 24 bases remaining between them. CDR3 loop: CASSLPLGALVDGAKNIQYF. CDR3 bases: TGTGCCAGCAGCTTACCTCTAGGGGCCCTAGTAGATGGGGCCAAAAACATTCAGTACTTC.

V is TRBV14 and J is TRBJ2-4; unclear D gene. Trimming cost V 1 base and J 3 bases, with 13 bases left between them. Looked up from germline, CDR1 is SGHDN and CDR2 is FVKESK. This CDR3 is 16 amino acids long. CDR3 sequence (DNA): TGTGCCAGCAGCCAAGGGTCGGCAGGCCTCAAAAACATTCAGTACTTC. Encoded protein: CASSQGSAGLKNIQYF.

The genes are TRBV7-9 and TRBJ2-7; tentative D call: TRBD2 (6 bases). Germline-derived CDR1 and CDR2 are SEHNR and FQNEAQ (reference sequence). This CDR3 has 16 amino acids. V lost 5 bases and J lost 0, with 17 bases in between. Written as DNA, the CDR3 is TGTGCCAGCAGCCACGAGAGGGACTCTAGCTCCTACGAGCAGTACTTC. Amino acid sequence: CASSHERDSSSYEQYF.

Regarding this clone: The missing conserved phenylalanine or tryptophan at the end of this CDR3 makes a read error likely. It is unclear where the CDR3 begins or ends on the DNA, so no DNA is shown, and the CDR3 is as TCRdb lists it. CDR3 amino acids: CAWSEGLALFL. This chain connects TRBV30 to TRBJ2-7; the D call TRBD2 from the table was never checked on the DNA. The CDR3 length is 11 residues, termini included. Germline CDR1 is GTSNPN and CDR2 is SVGIG (reference sequence).

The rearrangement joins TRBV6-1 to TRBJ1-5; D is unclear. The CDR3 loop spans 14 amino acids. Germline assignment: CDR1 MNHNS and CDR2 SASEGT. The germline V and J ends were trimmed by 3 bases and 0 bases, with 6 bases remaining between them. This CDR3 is CASSDRYSNQPQHF. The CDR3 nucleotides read TGTGCCAGCAGTGACAGATATAGCAATCAGCCCCAGCATTTT.

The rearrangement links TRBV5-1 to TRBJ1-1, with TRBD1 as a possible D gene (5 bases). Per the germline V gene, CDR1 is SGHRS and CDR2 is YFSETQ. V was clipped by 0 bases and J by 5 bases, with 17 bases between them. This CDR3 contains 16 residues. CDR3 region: CASSLGQGGFGTEAFF. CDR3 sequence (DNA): TGCGCCAGCAGCTTGGGGCAGGGAGGATTTGGGACTGAAGCTTTCTTT.

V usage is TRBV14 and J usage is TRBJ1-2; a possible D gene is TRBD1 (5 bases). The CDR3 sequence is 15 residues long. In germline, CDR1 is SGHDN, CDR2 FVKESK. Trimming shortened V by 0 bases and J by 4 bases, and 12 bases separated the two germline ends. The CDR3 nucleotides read TGTGCCAGCAGCCAAGATCGAAGGGGAGGCTATGGCTACACCTTC. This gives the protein CASSQDRRGGYGYTF.

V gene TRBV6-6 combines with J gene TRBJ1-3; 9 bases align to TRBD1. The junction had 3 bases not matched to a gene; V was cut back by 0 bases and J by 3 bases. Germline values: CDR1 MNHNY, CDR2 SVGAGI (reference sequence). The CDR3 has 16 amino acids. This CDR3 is CASSYSTGGFGNTIYF. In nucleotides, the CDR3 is TGTGCCAGCAGTTACTCCACAGGGGGCTTTGGAAACACCATATATTTT.

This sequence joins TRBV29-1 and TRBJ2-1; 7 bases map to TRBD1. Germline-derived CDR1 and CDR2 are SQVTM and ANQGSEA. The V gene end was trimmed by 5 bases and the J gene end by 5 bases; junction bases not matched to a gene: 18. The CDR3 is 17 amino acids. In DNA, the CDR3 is TGCAGCGTTCTCCGAGGGCCTTACAGGGGAGTGAACAATGAGCAGTTCTTC. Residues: CSVLRGPYRGVNNEQFF.

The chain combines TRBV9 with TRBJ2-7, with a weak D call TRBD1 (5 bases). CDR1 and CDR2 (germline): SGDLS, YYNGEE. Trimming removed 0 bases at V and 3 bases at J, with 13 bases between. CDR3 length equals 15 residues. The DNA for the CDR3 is TGTGCCAGCAGCGTAGCCCCCTCACAGGTCTACGAGCAGTACTTC. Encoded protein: CASSVAPSQVYEQYF. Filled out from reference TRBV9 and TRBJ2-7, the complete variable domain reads DSGVTQTPKHLITATGQRVTLRCSPRSGDLSVYWYQQSLDQGLQFLIQYYNGEERAKGNILERFSAQQFPDLHSELNLSSLELGDSALYFCASSVAPSQVYEQYFGPGTRLTVT.

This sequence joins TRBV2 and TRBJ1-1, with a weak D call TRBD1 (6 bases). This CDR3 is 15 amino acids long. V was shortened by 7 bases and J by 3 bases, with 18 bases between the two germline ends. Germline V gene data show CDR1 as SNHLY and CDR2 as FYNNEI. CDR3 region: CASKGGDGPYTEAFF. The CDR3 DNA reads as TGTGCCAGCAAGGGGGGGGACGGACCTTACACTGAAGCTTTCTTT.

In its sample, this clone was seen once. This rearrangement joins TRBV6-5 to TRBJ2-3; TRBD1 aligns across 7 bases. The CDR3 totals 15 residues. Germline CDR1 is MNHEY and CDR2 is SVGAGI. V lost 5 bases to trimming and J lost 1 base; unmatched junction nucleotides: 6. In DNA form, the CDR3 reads TGTGCCAGCAGTCCCCTCGGACAGGGCACAGATACGCAGTATTTT. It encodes CASSPLGQGTDTQYF.